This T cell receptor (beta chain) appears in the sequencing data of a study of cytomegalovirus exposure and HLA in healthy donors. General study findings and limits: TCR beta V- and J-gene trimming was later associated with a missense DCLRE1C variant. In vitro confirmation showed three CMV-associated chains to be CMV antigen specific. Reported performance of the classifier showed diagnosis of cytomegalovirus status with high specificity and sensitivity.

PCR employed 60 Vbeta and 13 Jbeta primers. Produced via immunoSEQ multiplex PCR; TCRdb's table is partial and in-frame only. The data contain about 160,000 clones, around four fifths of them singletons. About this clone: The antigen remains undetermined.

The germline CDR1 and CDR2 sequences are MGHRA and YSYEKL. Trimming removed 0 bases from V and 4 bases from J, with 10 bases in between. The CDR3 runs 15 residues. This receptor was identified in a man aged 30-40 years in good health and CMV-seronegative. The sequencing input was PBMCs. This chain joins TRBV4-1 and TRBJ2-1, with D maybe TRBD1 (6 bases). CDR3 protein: CASSQEPDRYNEQFF. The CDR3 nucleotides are TGCGCCAGCAGCCAAGAACCGGACAGATACAATGAGCAGTTCTTC.